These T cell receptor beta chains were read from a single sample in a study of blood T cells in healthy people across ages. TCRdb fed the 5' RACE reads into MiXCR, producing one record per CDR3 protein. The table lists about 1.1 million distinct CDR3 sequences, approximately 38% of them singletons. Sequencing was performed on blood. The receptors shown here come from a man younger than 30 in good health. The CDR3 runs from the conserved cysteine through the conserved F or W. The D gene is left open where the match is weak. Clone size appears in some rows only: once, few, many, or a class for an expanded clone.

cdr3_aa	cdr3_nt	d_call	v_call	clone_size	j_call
CASSSQWVGLYEQFF	TGTGCCAGCAGTTCCCAATGGGTAGGGTTGTATGAGCAGTTCTTC	-	TRBV12-3/TRBV12-4	-	TRBJ2-1
CSARTDGGELFF	TGCAGTGCTAGAACGGATGGCGGGGAGCTGTTTTTT	-	TRBV20-1	once	TRBJ2-2
CASRTGKYDEQYF	TGCGCCAGCAGGACAGGGAAGTACGATGAGCAGTACTTC	TRBD1	TRBV5-1	-	TRBJ2-5
CASSPWEVRAGNTIYF	TGTGCCAGCAGCCCTTGGGAGGTGCGAGCTGGAAACACCATATATTTT	-	TRBV3-1	-	TRBJ1-3
CASGPMRAKNIQYF	TGTGCCAGCGGCCCAATGAGAGCCAAAAACATTCAGTACTTC	-	TRBV27	few	TRBJ2-4
CASSSTGQPGANVLTF	TGTGCCAGCAGTTCAACAGGGCAACCCGGGGCCAACGTCCTGACTTTC	-	TRBV27	few	TRBJ2-6
CSGQGADQGYNEQFF	TGCAGTGGCCAGGGGGCGGACCAAGGTTACAATGAGCAGTTCTTC	TRBD1	TRBV20-1	-	TRBJ2-1
CSAGQGAVTSEAFF	TGCAGCGCAGGACAGGGGGCGGTCACCTCTGAAGCTTTCTTT	TRBD1	TRBV29-1	-	TRBJ1-1
CASSPLLAGVNTDTQYF	TGTGCCAGCTCACCGTTACTAGCGGGGGTTAACACAGATACGCAGTATTTT	TRBD2	TRBV18	-	TRBJ2-3
CASRPTGVETQYF	TGTGCCAGCAGACCCACCGGGGTAGAGACCCAGTACTTC	-	TRBV12-3/TRBV12-4	many	TRBJ2-5
CSVELPGQGSYGYTF	TGCAGCGTTGAACTACCGGGACAGGGAAGCTATGGCTACACCTTC	TRBD1	TRBV29-1	-	TRBJ1-2
CATSIGNSGNTIYF	TGTGCCACGTCGATTGGGAACTCTGGAAACACCATATATTTT	-	TRBV12-3/TRBV12-4	few	TRBJ1-3
CASSYSLGAGWNQPQHF	TGTGCCAGCAGTTACTCTCTGGGGGCAGGGTGGAATCAGCCCCAGCATTTT	-	TRBV6-2/TRBV6-3	-	TRBJ1-5
CASSFTGGRETQYF	TGCGCCAGCAGCTTCACAGGGGGCCGAGAGACCCAGTACTTC	TRBD1	TRBV5-1	-	TRBJ2-5
CASSLGTQADTQYF	TGCGCCAGCAGCTTGGGGACACAGGCAGATACGCAGTATTTT	-	TRBV5-1	few	TRBJ2-3
CASSLSGTSGIEQFF	TGTGCCAGCAGCTTATCAGGGACTAGCGGGATTGAGCAGTTCTTC	TRBD2	TRBV7-2	-	TRBJ2-1
CASSSDGILYDYTF	TGTGCCAGCAGTTCAGACGGGATTCTCTATGACTACACCTTC	-	TRBV2	-	TRBJ1-2
CASSGGQGAGANVLTF	TGTGCCAGCAGTGGCGGACAGGGGGCTGGGGCCAACGTCCTGACTTTC	TRBD1	TRBV28	few	TRBJ2-6
CASSRDRQHNQPQHF	TGTGCCAGCAGCCGGGACAGGCAACACAATCAGCCCCAGCATTTT	TRBD1	TRBV6-1	-	TRBJ1-5
CSVPGPNTEAFF	TGCAGCGTTCCGGGACCGAACACTGAAGCTTTCTTT	-	TRBV29-1	-	TRBJ1-1
CSASIPGRSNTEAFF	TGCAGTGCTAGTATACCGGGACGGTCCAACACTGAAGCTTTCTTT	-	TRBV20-1	-	TRBJ1-1
CSARDAGQLTEAFF	TGCAGTGCTAGAGATGCAGGGCAACTCACTGAAGCTTTCTTT	-	TRBV20-1	few	TRBJ1-1
CASSVKLGGDGYTF	TGTGCCAGCAGTGTGAAGTTAGGGGGAGATGGCTACACCTTC	-	TRBV2	few	TRBJ1-2
CASSLSVEGGEKLFF	TGTGCCAGCAGCTTAAGTGTAGAGGGAGGGGAAAAACTGTTTTTT	-	TRBV7-2	-	TRBJ1-4
CSVGSYEQYF	TGCAGCGTTGGCAGTTACGAGCAGTACTTC	-	TRBV29-1	-	TRBJ2-7
CSARLRGKYNEQYF	TGCAGTGCTAGGTTGAGGGGTAAATACAATGAGCAGTACTTC	-	TRBV20-1	once	TRBJ2-5
CASSAAGGAPGGPPLHF	TGTGCCAGCAGTGCCGCCGGTGGGGCTCCGGGTGGACCACCCCTCCACTTT	-	TRBV25-1	-	TRBJ1-6
CAGSEKVHVDTQYF	TGTGCCGGCAGTGAAAAGGTCCACGTCGATACGCAGTATTTT	-	TRBV2	-	TRBJ2-3
CASSAGGELNTEAFF	TGCGCCAGCAGTGCTGGGGGGGAACTTAACACTGAAGCTTTCTTT	-	TRBV5-1	few	TRBJ1-1
CASTSRDRDVEVSYNSPLHF	TGCGCCAGCACATCCCGGGACAGGGACGTTGAGGTGTCCTATAATTCACCCCTCCACTTT	TRBD1	TRBV5-1	-	TRBJ1-6
CASRRSRGSYNEQYF	TGTGCCTCCCGGAGGTCCCGGGGCTCCTACAATGAGCAGTACTTC	-	TRBV28	few	TRBJ2-7
CASSSTTGDTEAFF	TGTGCCAGCAGTTCTACGACGGGGGACACTGAAGCTTTCTTT	-	TRBV12-3/TRBV12-4	-	TRBJ1-1
CASSPAGDLSGANVLTF	TGTGCCAGCAGCCCAGCGGGGGACCTCTCTGGGGCCAACGTCCTGACTTTC	TRBD2	TRBV7-2	-	TRBJ2-6
CASSQPGRGDTEAFF	TGCGCCAGCAGCCAACCCGGGAGGGGGGACACTGAAGCTTTCTTT	-	TRBV4-1	-	TRBJ1-1
CASTLGAPTAEAFF	TGTGCCAGCACCTTGGGTGCTCCGACGGCTGAAGCTTTCTTT	-	TRBV5-5	few	TRBJ1-1
CASSQVLGLALNEQFF	TGTGCCAGCAGCCAAGTTCTGGGACTAGCCCTAAATGAGCAGTTCTTC	TRBD2	TRBV11-1	few	TRBJ2-1
CASRTGGARVGYTF	TGTGCCAGCAGGACAGGGGGCGCGAGGGTTGGCTACACCTTC	TRBD1	TRBV2	-	TRBJ1-2
CASSQVLHTYNSPLHF	TGCGCCAGCAGCCAAGTTCTTCACACGTATAATTCACCCCTCCACTTT	-	TRBV4-3	-	TRBJ1-6
CASSGNRGPSEAFF	TGTGCCAGCAGTGGGAACAGAGGGCCGTCTGAAGCTTTCTTT	-	TRBV2	-	TRBJ1-1
CASSQTGQGRQNIQYF	TGCGCCAGCAGCCAAACGGGACAGGGGCGTCAGAACATTCAGTACTTC	TRBD1	TRBV4-1	-	TRBJ2-4
CASSSPGPDTQYF	TGTGCCAGCAGCTCGCCAGGGCCAGATACGCAGTATTTT	-	TRBV5-6	many	TRBJ2-3
CASSTGRVGGNTIYF	TGTGCCAGCAGCACAGGGAGGGTGGGTGGAAACACCATATATTTT	-	TRBV13	-	TRBJ1-3
CASRSTGNNNAPLHF	TGTGCCAGCAGATCGACAGGGAACAATAATGCACCCCTCCACTTT	TRBD1	TRBV11-2	-	TRBJ1-6
CASSSTTIYGYTF	TGTGCCAGCAGCTCCACCACGATCTATGGCTACACCTTC	-	TRBV7-2	-	TRBJ1-2
CSARDSGTEAFF	TGCAGTGCTAGAGACTCAGGCACTGAAGCTTTCTTT	-	TRBV20-1	-	TRBJ1-1
CASSLGGSSSYNEQFF	TGCGCCAGCAGCTTGGGAGGGTCAAGCTCCTACAATGAGCAGTTCTTC	-	TRBV5-1	many	TRBJ2-1
CASSQGVEDGYTF	TGTGCCAGCAGCCAAGGGGTGGAGGATGGCTACACCTTC	-	TRBV4-2	-	TRBJ1-2
CAARDGTDNSPLHF	TGTGCCGCACGTGACGGGACAGATAATTCACCCCTCCACTTT	TRBD1	TRBV10-3	-	TRBJ1-6
CASSPQPGQVNEQFF	TGTGCCAGCAGTCCCCAACCGGGACAGGTTAATGAGCAGTTCTTC	TRBD1	TRBV12-3/TRBV12-4	-	TRBJ2-1
CASSFGLRPRDEQFF	TGTGCCAGCAGTTTCGGACTACGCCCCAGGGATGAGCAGTTCTTC	-	TRBV3-1	few	TRBJ2-1
CASIGQPATNEKLFF	TGTGCCAGTATCGGACAGCCTGCAACTAATGAAAAACTGTTTTTT	-	TRBV19	once	TRBJ1-4
CASSAPGQKETQYF	TGTGCCAGCAGTGCCCCGGGACAAAAAGAGACCCAGTACTTC	-	TRBV25-1	few	TRBJ2-5
CSARLTGENTEAFF	TGCAGTGCTAGGCTCACGGGGGAGAACACTGAAGCTTTCTTT	-	TRBV20-1	many	TRBJ1-1
CASSLRETRMNTEAFF	TGCGCCAGCAGCTTGCGAGAGACCCGCATGAACACTGAAGCTTTCTTT	-	TRBV5-1	-	TRBJ1-1
CASSLEGQPYGYTF	TGTGCCAGCAGCTTGGAGGGACAGCCTTATGGCTACACCTTC	TRBD1	TRBV7-9	few	TRBJ1-2
CSVEPGQSTRETQYF	TGCAGCGTTGAACCGGGACAGAGCACTCGGGAGACCCAGTACTTC	TRBD1	TRBV29-1	-	TRBJ2-5
CASSPIDGSGELFF	TGTGCCAGCAGCCCCATTGACGGGTCCGGGGAGCTGTTTTTT	-	TRBV5-6	-	TRBJ2-2
CASSLDDRGRDVRNSPLHF	TGTGCCAGCAGCTTAGATGACAGGGGGCGAGATGTGAGGAATTCACCCCTCCACTTT	TRBD1	TRBV11-2	once	TRBJ1-6
CAISGSTVSNRPQHF	TGTGCCATCAGTGGGAGTACCGTTAGCAATCGGCCCCAGCATTTT	-	TRBV10-3	-	TRBJ1-5
CASSLESPGLTGELFF	TGTGCCAGCAGCTTGGAGTCTCCAGGGTTAACCGGGGAGCTGTTTTTT	-	TRBV5-5	-	TRBJ2-2